The 7 T cell receptor beta chains below were found in one sample sequenced in a study of cytomegalovirus exposure and HLA in healthy donors. It was with 60 Vbeta and 13 Jbeta primers that the PCR ran. The repertoire was sequenced with immunoSEQ multiplex PCR; TCRdb's copy has only in-frame clones and lacks some. The sample consists of 150,000 or so clones, 70% to 90% of them appearing once. The sample comprised PBMCs. The receptors come from a man aged 18 to 35 in good health and CMV-seropositive.

The DNA for the CDR3 is TGTGCCAGCAGCTTAGCTGCACAGGGGGCAAGTGAGCAGTACTTC. Translation: CASSLAAQGASEQYF. The V call is TRBV11-3, the J call TRBJ2-7; 9 bases map to TRBD1. In germline, CDR1 is SGHNT, CDR2 YENEEA. V lost 1 base to trimming and J lost 7 bases; unmatched junction nucleotides: 8. The CDR3 has 15 residues.

The genes are TRBV9 and TRBJ1-1, with D unresolved. The CDR3 has 12 amino acids. V lost 4 bases and J lost 0, with 4 bases in between. The germline gives CDR1 SGDLS, CDR2 YYNGEE. CDR3: CASSPVNTEAFF. The CDR3 bases are TGTGCCAGCAGCCCGGTGAACACTGAAGCTTTCTTT. Variable domain in full (rest from reference TRBV9 and TRBJ1-1): DSGVTQTPKHLITATGQRVTLRCSPRSGDLSVYWYQQSLDQGLQFLIQYYNGEERAKGNILERFSAQQFPDLHSELNLSSLELGDSALYFCASSPVNTEAFFGQGTRLTVV.

The sample holds a few counts of this clone. V is TRBV4-3 and J is TRBJ1-5, with 7 bases aligning to TRBD1. Per the germline V gene, CDR1 is LGHNA and CDR2 is YSLEER. Trimming at V came to 0 bases and at J to 2 bases, leaving 7 bases not matched to a gene. CDR3 size: 17 residues. CDR3 sequence (DNA): TGCGCCAGCAGCCAAGACTGGGGGACAGCCGGCAATCAGCCCCAGCATTTT. This sequence encodes CASSQDWGTAGNQPQHF.

The gene calls are TRBV27 and TRBJ2-1; 11 nucleotides align to TRBD2. Germline trimming cut 5 bases from V and 3 bases from J; bases unmatched to any gene: 6. The CDR3 has 16 amino acids. Germline V gives CDR1 MNHEY, CDR2 SMNVEV (reference sequence). CDR3 sequence: CASSQDTSGGYNEQFF. DNA of the CDR3: TGTGCCAGCAGTCAGGACACTAGCGGGGGCTACAATGAGCAGTTCTTC.

The J gene is TRBJ2-2, the V gene TRBV19, with TRBD1 matching 8 bases. Trimming at V came to 7 bases and at J to 0 bases, leaving 10 bases not matched to a gene. In germline, CDR1 is LNHDA, CDR2 SQIVND (reference sequence). The CDR3 runs to 17 residues. CDR3 DNA: TGTGCCAGTAACGGTGGATCAGGGGGCCCGAACACCGGGGAGCTGTTTTTT. Translation gives CASNGGSGGPNTGELFF.

This chain joins TRBV5-1 and TRBJ2-5; weak D call: TRBD1 (6 bases). Per the germline V gene, CDR1 is SGHRS and CDR2 is YFSETQ. Trimming removed 0 bases at V and 3 bases at J, with 9 bases between. The CDR3 has 14 residues. This CDR3 reads CASSLGGLKETQYF. In nucleotides, the CDR3 is TGCGCCAGCAGCTTGGGGGGGCTGAAAGAGACCCAGTACTTC.

V and J are TRBV7-7 and TRBJ2-1; 8 bases agree with TRBD1. The CDR3 has 15 residues. From germline, CDR1 is SSHAT and CDR2 FNYEAQ (reference sequence). V lost 5 bases and J lost 4; bases outside the gene matches: 7. The CDR3 region is CASSQQGATYNEQFF. DNA for the CDR3: TGTGCCAGCAGCCAGCAGGGGGCAACATACAATGAGCAGTTCTTC.